This T cell receptor (beta chain) was recorded in a study of T cells in Graves' hyperthyroidism and ophthalmopathy. Looking at the study overall: Peripheral blood was drawn at first diagnosis, prior to all treatment.

As concerns this clonotype: Its target is unknown.

CDR3 length: 14 amino acids. V lost 2 bases and J 2 bases, leaving 11 bases between the germline ends. Germline CDR1 is SQVTM and CDR2 is ANQGSEA. The study, taken as a whole, reports: A 13 V-J model separated ophthalmopathy from stable hyperthyroidism.

Researchers took RNA transcripts and amplified the TCR beta CDR3 regions from them. TCR CDR3 regions were first amplified by RT-PCR with HTBI primers. Each CDR3 protein gets one entry after TCRdb re-called the multiplex PCR reads with MiXCR. Of fewer than 850,000 distinct CDR3 sequences detected, roughly a sixth appear once; the ten largest clones hold roughly 16%. Newly diagnosed patients aged 18 to 65 had hyperthyroidism of under 2 months' duration. The J gene is TRBJ2-3, the V gene TRBV29-1, with D possibly matching TRBD2 (5 bases). Sequencing was carried out using blood. This clonotype was sampled from a man aged 50-59 years with Graves' hyperthyroidism. The CDR3 spells CSVELNLATDTQYF. The CDR3 DNA reads as TGCAGCGTTGAATTGAACCTAGCCACAGATACGCAGTATTTT.